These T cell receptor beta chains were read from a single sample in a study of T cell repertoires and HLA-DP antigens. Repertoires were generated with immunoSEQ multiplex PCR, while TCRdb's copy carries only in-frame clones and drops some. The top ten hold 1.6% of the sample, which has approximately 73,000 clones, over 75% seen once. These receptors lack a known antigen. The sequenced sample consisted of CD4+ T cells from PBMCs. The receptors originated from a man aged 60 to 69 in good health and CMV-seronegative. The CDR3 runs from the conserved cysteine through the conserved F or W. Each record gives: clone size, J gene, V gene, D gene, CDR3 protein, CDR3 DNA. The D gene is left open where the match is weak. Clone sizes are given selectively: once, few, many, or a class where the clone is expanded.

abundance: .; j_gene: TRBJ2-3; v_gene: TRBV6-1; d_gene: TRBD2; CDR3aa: CASSGLAGAGTDTQYF; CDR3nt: TGTGCCAGCAGTGGGTTAGCGGGAGCCGGCACAGATACGCAGTATTTT
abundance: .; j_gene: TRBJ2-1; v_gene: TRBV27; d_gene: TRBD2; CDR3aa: CASRAQTSGGSNEQFF; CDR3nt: TGTGCCAGCAGGGCCCAGACTAGCGGGGGTTCCAATGAGCAGTTCTTC
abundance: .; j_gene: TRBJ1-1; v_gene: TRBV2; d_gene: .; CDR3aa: CASRSPNRLTEAFF; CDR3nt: TGTGCCAGCAGAAGCCCAAACAGGCTCACTGAAGCTTTCTTT
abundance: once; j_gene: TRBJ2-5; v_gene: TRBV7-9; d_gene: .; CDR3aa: CASSLADGSETQYF; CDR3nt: TGTGCCAGCAGCTTAGCCGACGGCTCTGAGACCCAGTACTTC
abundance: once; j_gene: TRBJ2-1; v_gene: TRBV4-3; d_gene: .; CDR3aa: CASSQDLSSYNEQFF; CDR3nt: TGCGCCAGCAGCCAAGATCTGAGCTCCTACAATGAGCAGTTCTTC
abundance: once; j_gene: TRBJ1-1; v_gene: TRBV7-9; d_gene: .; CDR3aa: CASSLGGKNTEAFF; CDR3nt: TGTGCCAGCAGCCTTGGAGGAAAGAACACTGAAGCTTTCTTT
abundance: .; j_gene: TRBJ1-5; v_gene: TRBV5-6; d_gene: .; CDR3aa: CASSLWQLGHQPQHF; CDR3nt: TGTGCCAGCAGCTTGTGGCAGCTTGGGCATCAGCCCCAGCATTTT
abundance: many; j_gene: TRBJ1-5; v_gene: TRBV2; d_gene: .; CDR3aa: CASKVGPGQPQHF; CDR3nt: TGTGCCAGCAAGGTCGGGCCCGGTCAGCCCCAGCATTTT
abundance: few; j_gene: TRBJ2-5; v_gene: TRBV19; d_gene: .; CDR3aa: CASSIDERARQETQYF; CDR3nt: TGTGCCAGTAGTATAGACGAGCGGGCCCGCCAAGAGACCCAGTACTTC
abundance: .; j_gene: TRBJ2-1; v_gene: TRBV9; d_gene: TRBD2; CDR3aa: CASSVAPTSGNINEQFF; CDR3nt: TGTGCCAGCAGCGTAGCCCCGACTAGCGGGAATATCAATGAGCAGTTCTTC
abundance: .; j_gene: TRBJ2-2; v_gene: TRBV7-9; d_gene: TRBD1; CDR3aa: CASSPPGQAGTGELFF; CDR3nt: TGTGCCAGCAGCCCGCCGGGACAGGCCGGCACCGGGGAGCTGTTTTTT
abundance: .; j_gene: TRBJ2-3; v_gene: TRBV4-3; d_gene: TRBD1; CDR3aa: CASSQEQGTDTQYF; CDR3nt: TGCGCCAGCAGCCAAGAACAGGGGACAGATACGCAGTATTTT
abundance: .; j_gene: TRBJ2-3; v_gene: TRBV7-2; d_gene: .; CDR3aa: CASSRGPSTDTQYF; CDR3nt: TGTGCCAGCAGCCGAGGCCCCAGCACAGATACGCAGTATTTT
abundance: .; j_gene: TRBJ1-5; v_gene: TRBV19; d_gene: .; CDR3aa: CASSITRNYNQPQHF; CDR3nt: TGTGCCAGTAGTATAACACGGAACTACAATCAGCCCCAGCATTTT
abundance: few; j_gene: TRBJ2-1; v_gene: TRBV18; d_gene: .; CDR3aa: CASSPNRERSYNEQFF; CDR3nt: TGTGCCAGCTCCCCCAACCGGGAGCGCTCCTACAATGAGCAGTTCTTC
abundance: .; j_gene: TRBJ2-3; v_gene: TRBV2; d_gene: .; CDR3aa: CASTVAGGNTQYF; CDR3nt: TGTGCCAGCACAGTGGCAGGGGGGAATACGCAGTATTTT
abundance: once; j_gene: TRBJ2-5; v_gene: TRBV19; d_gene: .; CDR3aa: CASSSRRGTQYF; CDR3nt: TGTGCCAGTAGTTCACGCCGGGGGACCCAGTACTTC
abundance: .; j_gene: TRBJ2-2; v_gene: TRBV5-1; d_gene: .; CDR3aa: CASSGTGPLRTGELFF; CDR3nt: TGCGCCAGCAGCGGGACCGGGCCCCTCAGGACCGGGGAGCTGTTTTTT
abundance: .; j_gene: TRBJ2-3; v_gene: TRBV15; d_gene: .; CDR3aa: CATLLGATSTDTQYF; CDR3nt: TGTGCCACCCTTCTGGGGGCCACTAGCACAGATACGCAGTATTTT
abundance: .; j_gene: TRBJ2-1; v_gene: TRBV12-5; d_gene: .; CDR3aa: CASGDSRQAREQFF; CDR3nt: TGTGCTAGTGGCGACAGTCGGCAGGCGAGGGAGCAGTTCTTC
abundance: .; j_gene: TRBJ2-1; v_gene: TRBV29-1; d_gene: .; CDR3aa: CSVSLTYGTYNEQFF; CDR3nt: TGCAGCGTTTCACTGACCTACGGCACCTACAATGAGCAGTTCTTC
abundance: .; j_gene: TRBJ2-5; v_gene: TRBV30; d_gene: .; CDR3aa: CAWRLEGETQYF; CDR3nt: TGTGCCTGGAGACTTGAGGGGGAGACCCAGTACTTC
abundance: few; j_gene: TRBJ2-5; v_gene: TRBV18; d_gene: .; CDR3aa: CASSRKTGLETQYF; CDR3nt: TGTGCCAGCTCACGAAAAACAGGGCTGGAGACCCAGTACTTC
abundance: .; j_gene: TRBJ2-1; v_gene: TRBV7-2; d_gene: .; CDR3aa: CASSSGFAGNEQFF; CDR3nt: TGTGCCAGCAGCTCGGGTTTTGCGGGGAATGAGCAGTTCTTC
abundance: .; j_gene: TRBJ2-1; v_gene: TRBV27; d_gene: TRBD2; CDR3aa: CASSLSSGGNYNEQFF; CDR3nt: TGTGCCAGCAGTTTATCGAGCGGGGGGAACTACAATGAGCAGTTCTTC
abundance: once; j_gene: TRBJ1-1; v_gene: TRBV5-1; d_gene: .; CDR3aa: CASSLVRGGSGNTEAFF; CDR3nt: TGCGCCAGCAGCTTGGTCAGGGGAGGAAGTGGGAACACTGAAGCTTTCTTT